These T cell receptor beta chains were read from a single sample in a study of blood T cell repertoires in COVID-19. Assay: immunoSEQ multiplex PCR; the TCRdb copy retains only in-frame clones and omits some. The sample lists around 330,000 clones; about 91% were seen once. Material for sequencing was peripheral blood. The receptors shown here come from a woman aged 30 to 39 with COVID-19, enrolled during active disease. Both conserved end residues are part of each CDR3. The D gene is left open where the match is weak. Size values are once, few and many counts, or a class for expanded clones, and some rows have none.

V gene: TRBV6-5; clone size: -; J gene: TRBJ1-3; D gene: -; CDR3 DNA: TGTGCCAGCGCCACAGGGATCGAAAACACCATATATTTT; CDR3 protein: CASATGIENTIYF
V gene: TRBV30; clone size: -; J gene: TRBJ1-6; D gene: -; CDR3 DNA: TGTGCCTGGGCAGGGGATGTTAATTCACCCCTCCACTTT; CDR3 protein: CAWAGDVNSPLHF
V gene: TRBV5-1; clone size: -; J gene: TRBJ1-4; D gene: -; CDR3 DNA: TGCGCCAGCAGCTTGGAGGGGCCCAGAGAAAAACTGTTTTTT; CDR3 protein: CASSLEGPREKLFF
V gene: TRBV7-2; clone size: -; J gene: TRBJ2-1; D gene: TRBD2; CDR3 DNA: TGTGCCAGCAGCTTAGCGATACTAGCGGGGGGGCCCGCCAATGAGCAGTTCTTC; CDR3 protein: CASSLAILAGGPANEQFF
V gene: TRBV11-2; clone size: -; J gene: TRBJ2-1; D gene: TRBD2; CDR3 DNA: TGTGCCAGCACCATCGCGGGGGGCTACAATGAGCAGTTCTTC; CDR3 protein: CASTIAGGYNEQFF
V gene: TRBV5-6; clone size: -; J gene: TRBJ1-4; D gene: -; CDR3 DNA: TGTGCCAGCAGTACAACGACTCCTTTTAATGAAAAACTGTTTTTT; CDR3 protein: CASSTTTPFNEKLFF
V gene: TRBV7-8; clone size: -; J gene: TRBJ1-2; D gene: -; CDR3 DNA: TGTGCCAGCAGCCGGACTGGAGGGAATGGCTACACCTTC; CDR3 protein: CASSRTGGNGYTF
V gene: TRBV15; clone size: -; J gene: TRBJ1-4; D gene: TRBD1; CDR3 DNA: TGTGCCACCAGCAGAGGGAACAGGGGTGCTAATGAAAAACTGTTTTTT; CDR3 protein: CATSRGNRGANEKLFF
V gene: TRBV7-6; clone size: -; J gene: TRBJ2-1; D gene: TRBD1; CDR3 DNA: TGTGCCAGCAGCTTAGGGACAGGGGCCCCCTACAATGAGCAGTTCTTC; CDR3 protein: CASSLGTGAPYNEQFF
V gene: TRBV2; clone size: once; J gene: TRBJ2-7; D gene: -; CDR3 DNA: TGTGCCAGCAGACTAGTAGTCGAGCAGTACTTC; CDR3 protein: CASRLVVEQYF
V gene: TRBV28; clone size: -; J gene: TRBJ1-1; D gene: -; CDR3 DNA: TGTGCCAGCAGTTTAGCGGTTGGTACCATGAACACTGAAGCTTTCTTT; CDR3 protein: CASSLAVGTMNTEAFF
V gene: TRBV19; clone size: -; J gene: TRBJ1-3; D gene: -; CDR3 DNA: TGTGCCAGTAGTCTCGGCGTTGGACTTTCACCTGGAAACACCATATATTTT; CDR3 protein: CASSLGVGLSPGNTIYF
V gene: TRBV11-2; clone size: -; J gene: TRBJ1-3; D gene: -; CDR3 DNA: TGTGCCAGCAGCCCTAGGGCGGGAGGCTTCTCTGGAAACACCATATATTTT; CDR3 protein: CASSPRAGGFSGNTIYF
V gene: TRBV2; clone size: many; J gene: TRBJ2-2; D gene: -; CDR3 DNA: TGTGCCAGCAGTGAGTCGGGGTTAGGCACCGGGGAGCTGTTTTTT; CDR3 protein: CASSESGLGTGELFF
V gene: TRBV7-2; clone size: -; J gene: TRBJ1-2; D gene: TRBD1; CDR3 DNA: TGTGCCAGCAGCACCCGTCCCGGGACAGGGATGGATGGCTACACCTTC; CDR3 protein: CASSTRPGTGMDGYTF